This record concerns one T cell receptor beta chain sequence. This clone was detected only once. No cognate antigen has been identified for it. Qualities for individual bases were not recorded, and no much larger clone is one base off. The label giving this sample's time point can be read as: baseline before oral tofacitinib. Lesional scalp punch biopsies and peripheral blood were collected from alopecia areata patients. PBMCs were separated by density centrifugation and stained for CD3, CD4 and CD8, after which CD4+ and CD8+ T cells were sorted on a FACSAria. The library was made by the immunoSEQ multiplex PCR assay. To provide template for TCR sequencing, every sample had RNA extracted and reverse transcribed into cDNA. SuperScript III was used for first-strand cDNA synthesis, primed with a 2:1 mix of oligo-dT and random hexamers. Amplification bias was assessed with a synthetic immune receptor repertoire, and residual bias was removed computationally. As for the original processing: Raw reads were preprocessed to remove errors, and CDR3 was defined according to IMGT conventions as the region from the conserved cysteine to phenylalanine. To get clonality, Shannon entropy was normalized by log2 of the number of productive unique TCRs and the result was subtracted from 1. Whether each scalp clone was CD4 or CD8 was inferred by checking scalp TCRbeta sequences against the CD4 and CD8 repertoires from sorted blood. TCRdb's version of the immuneACCESS table is confined to in-frame rearrangements and falls short of the full clone set. An unresolved V gene accounts for under half of the shortfall where checked; the remainder is of unknown origin. V, J and clone size are those of that table, while D and trimming were read from the DNA. The sample table holds 110,000 to 150,000 clones, of which approximately 50% were seen once. The ten largest clones capture roughly 0.99% of the sample.

These data come from a study of CD8+ T cells in alopecia areata (dated by TCRdb to the late 2010s). Notes on the research overall: Treated patients were enrolled in an open-label pilot trial of oral tofacitinib at 5 to 10 mg twice daily for moderate-to-severe alopecia areata. Patients stayed on tofacitinib for 6 to 18 months and then had 6 months of follow-up off drug so that delayed response and recurrence could be assessed. The study used high-throughput TCRbeta sequencing to examine T cell clonal expansion in alopecia areata, in both the C3H/HeJ mouse model and human patients. In humans, TCRbeta sequencing was performed on scalp tissue and on sorted CD4+ and CD8+ peripheral blood T cells from healthy controls and from patients with patchy or totalis/universalis alopecia areata. Biopsies were taken from tofacitinib-treated patients at baseline and again at 4 and 24 weeks into treatment, and several of those patients also had a later scalp biopsy. Clonality in the scalp was compared among normal scalp (n=4), patchy alopecia areata scalp (n=8), and alopecia totalis/universalis scalp (n=8). RNA was extracted with the PAXgene miRNA kit for fixed scalp, the miRNeasy kit for PBMCs, and the RNeasy kit for mouse skin. immunoSEQ multiplex PCR using 35 Vbeta forward primers and 13 Jbeta reverse primers was used to amplify TCRbeta CDR3 regions. Summary of the overall study and its limitations: Scalp TCR repertoire analysis is complicated because resident alphabeta T cells in normal human skin are also sequenced, whereas mouse skin is dominated by gammadelta T cells. TCR sequences shared between patients were less clear than in mice, possibly partly because of HLA diversity in the patient population. Lesional scalp, especially in alopecia totalis/universalis, showed higher clonality and more expanded CD8+ clones than normal scalp, suggesting antigenic drive.

Taken from cysteine to phenylalanine, the CDR3 has 14 residues. Of the read, only the CDR3 DNA is kept; its 42 bases are in frame from base 1. V ends up 8 bases short and J 0 bases short, with an unmatched junction base count of 4. CDR1 and CDR2 were assigned from the germline V gene as MDHEN and SYDVKM. Sequenced here: CD4+ T cells sorted from blood, sampled at week 0. The rearranged chain carries TRBV28 and TRBJ2-1, with 7 bases aligning to TRBD2. This clonotype originated in a human donor with alopecia areata. The DNA reads TGTGCCAGCTTGACGGGAGGCTCCTACAATGAGCAGTTCTTC. This encodes CASLTGGSYNEQFF.